The source of this T cell receptor (beta chain) is a study of T cells in Graves' hyperthyroidism and ophthalmopathy. Amplification targeted TCR beta CDR3 regions from RNA transcripts. TCR CDR3 underwent first-round RT-PCR with the HTBI primer set. TCRdb called the multiplex PCR reads again in MiXCR, with one record for every CDR3 protein. The top ten hold roughly 19% of the sample, which has about 350,000 distinct CDR3 sequences, about 16% seen once. Many counts were recorded for this clonotype. Deletions cut 5 bases from V and 7 bases from J, with 26 bases between. There are 18 residues in the CDR3. This TCR was recovered from a woman aged 55-69 years with Graves' ophthalmopathy. The rearrangement uses TRBV12-3 or TRBV12-4 and TRBJ2-2, with D possibly being TRBD2 (8 bases). The material sequenced was blood. The CDR3 reads CASSPLEGAGGPVGELFF. CDR3 DNA: TGTGCCAGCAGTCCGCTAGAGGGGGCGGGAGGTCCCGTCGGGGAGCTGTTTTTT.